This TCR beta chain was sequenced for a study of control samples from healthy donors and cancer patients. Measured with immunoSEQ multiplex PCR; TCRdb has only the in-frame clones, and not every one. The sample contains some 150,000 clones, 94% of which appear only once. The CDR3 is 16 amino acids. The germline CDR1 and CDR2 sequences are LNHDA and SQIVND (reference sequence). The J segment lost 6 bases and the V segment lost 4 bases, leaving 12 bases of the junction unmatched. The J gene is TRBJ2-7, the V gene TRBV19; TRBD1 matches at 10 bases. The TCR originated in a man aged 35 to 55 in good health. The source material was blood. Here the CDR3 DNA reads TGTGCCAGTAGTACGTCCGGGACAGGGGTCATGGGCGAGCAGTACTTC. Its protein is CASSTSGTGVMGEQYF.